This is a list of T cell receptor beta chains from one sample in a study of blood T cells in healthy people across ages. TCRdb ran MiXCR on the 5' RACE reads and lists one entry per CDR3 protein. The sample has hundreds of thousands of distinct CDR3 sequences, around 30% seen once; the top ten hold roughly a sixth. Source material: blood. These receptors were obtained from a woman older than 75 in good health. Both conserved end residues are part of each CDR3. A D gene is named only where the DNA matches it firmly. Size is omitted from some rows. Given values are once, few, many or a class for expanded clones.

j_call clone_size v_call d_call cdr3_aa cdr3_nt
TRBJ1-1 few TRBV7-9 NA CASSLAGWGGMNTEAFF TGTGCCAGCAGCTTAGCCGGATGGGGGGGGATGAACACTGAAGCTTTCTTT
TRBJ2-7 once TRBV5-1 NA CTCSLGGDSWSSYEQYF TGCACCTGCAGCCTGGGGGGGGACAGCTGGAGCTCCTACGAGCAGTACTTC
TRBJ2-7 many TRBV7-2 TRBD1 CASSARDRVNYEQYF TGTGCCAGCAGCGCGCGGGACAGGGTTAACTACGAGCAGTACTTC
TRBJ2-7 NA TRBV7-2 NA CASRRGPTSYEQYF TGTGCCAGCAGGCGTGGGCCTACCTCCTACGAGCAGTACTTC
TRBJ2-3 few TRBV27 TRBD1 CASIRQGATSTDTQYF TGTGCCAGCATACGACAGGGGGCGACTAGCACAGATACGCAGTATTTT
TRBJ2-7 NA TRBV6-2/TRBV6-3 TRBD1 CASSRDRGHYEQYF TGTGCCAGCAGTCGGGACAGGGGGCATTACGAGCAGTACTTC
TRBJ2-7 many TRBV2 NA CASKPGLYEQYF TGTGCCAGCAAGCCAGGGCTCTACGAGCAGTACTTC
TRBJ2-3 NA TRBV6-1 NA CASSEDRSRATQYF TGTGCCAGCAGTGAAGACAGGTCTAGGGCTACGCAGTATTTT
TRBJ2-3 few TRBV7-2 NA CASSGGPTGTQYF TGTGCCAGCAGTGGGGGACCCACAGGCACGCAGTATTTT
TRBJ2-3 few TRBV15 NA CATSRDIAGTDTQYF TGTGCCACCAGCAGAGATATCGCAGGCACAGATACGCAGTATTTT
TRBJ2-6 many TRBV6-6 NA CASSYSNSGANVLTF TGTGCCAGCAGTTACTCTAACTCTGGGGCCAACGTCCTGACTTTC
TRBJ2-5 many TRBV12-3/TRBV12-4 NA CASSWGEETQYF TGTGCCAGCAGTTGGGGCGAAGAGACCCAGTACTTC
TRBJ2-5 few TRBV30 TRBD1 CAWSAGGETQYF TGTGCCTGGAGTGCAGGGGGAGAGACCCAGTACTTC
TRBJ2-7 many TRBV6-4 TRBD2 CASSSAGGPYEQYF TGTGCCAGCAGTTCAGCGGGGGGACCCTACGAGCAGTACTTC
TRBJ1-2 NA TRBV6-2/TRBV6-3 NA CASSYRGEPGHYGCTF TGTGCCAGCAGTTACCGAGGGGAGCCCGGGCACTATGGCTGCACCTTC
TRBJ1-2 NA TRBV13 NA CASRKSGAYGYTF TGTGCCAGCAGGAAGAGTGGGGCCTATGGCTACACCTTC
TRBJ2-5 NA TRBV11-2 NA CASSLAFREETQYF TGTGCCAGCAGCTTAGCTTTCAGGGAAGAGACCCAGTACTTC
TRBJ2-5 many TRBV3-1 TRBD2 CASSQDSGIGTQYF TGTGCCAGCAGCCAAGATAGCGGGATTGGGACCCAGTACTTC
TRBJ1-1 NA TRBV4-2 TRBD1 CASMPGQGRGMNTEAFF TGTGCCAGCATGCCGGGACAGGGGCGCGGGATGAACACTGAAGCTTTCTTT
TRBJ2-5 NA TRBV6-2/TRBV6-3 NA CASRYSRSVETQYF TGTGCCAGCAGGTATTCAAGGTCGGTGGAGACCCAGTACTTC
TRBJ1-2 NA TRBV29-1 NA CSVDFRELFIGYTF TGCAGCGTTGACTTCCGGGAGCTCTTTATTGGCTACACCTTC
TRBJ1-5 NA TRBV5-1 NA CASSLVPDSNQPQHF TGCGCCAGCAGCTTGGTCCCTGATAGCAATCAGCCCCAGCATTTT
TRBJ2-1 many TRBV20-1 NA CSASRWGSYNEQFF TGCAGTGCTAGTAGGTGGGGTTCCTACAATGAGCAGTTCTTC
TRBJ2-3 many TRBV7-2 NA CASSLGVRTTTDTQYF TGTGCCAGCAGCTTAGGAGTGCGCACCACCACAGATACGCAGTATTTT
TRBJ1-2 NA TRBV9 NA CASSVGRAGDGYTF TGTGCCAGCAGCGTAGGACGGGCCGGGGATGGCTACACCTTC
TRBJ2-6 NA TRBV2 NA CASVDPGRSGANVLTF TGTGCCAGCGTTGACCCTGGGCGCTCTGGGGCCAACGTCCTGACTTTC
TRBJ2-1 many TRBV20-1 NA CSAYRPVSSYNEQFF TGCAGTGCTTACCGGCCGGTAAGCTCCTACAATGAGCAGTTCTTC
TRBJ2-3 NA TRBV20-1 NA CSAKARRVGTDTQYF TGCAGTGCTAAGGCCCGTAGGGTTGGTACAGATACGCAGTATTTT
TRBJ2-5 many TRBV6-6 NA CASSFTYRNGQETQYF TGTGCCAGCAGCTTTACTTACAGGAATGGTCAAGAGACCCAGTACTTC
TRBJ2-4 many TRBV7-2 NA CASSSRGAAKNIQYF TGTGCCAGCAGTTCCAGGGGGGCGGCCAAAAACATTCAGTACTTC
TRBJ2-7 many TRBV18 NA CASSPPEGVYEQYF TGTGCCAGCTCACCACCGGAAGGGGTCTACGAGCAGTACTTC
TRBJ2-3 NA TRBV25-1 NA CASGFPTQYF TGTGCCAGTGGGTTCCCTACGCAGTATTTT
TRBJ1-2 many TRBV4-3 TRBD1 CASSQDYVGQGNDYGYTF TGCGCCAGCAGCCAAGATTATGTGGGACAGGGGAACGACTATGGCTACACCTTC